The 13 T cell receptor beta chains given below trace back to one sample, sequenced in a study of shared T cell receptors in the human thymus. The repertoire was sequenced with immunoSEQ multiplex PCR; TCRdb's copy has only in-frame clones and lacks some. Here the sample spans roughly 710,000 clones, approximately 83% being singletons. These data also formed part of another study, on human thymus T cells.

The material sequenced was thymocytes. All receptors come from a girl in the first two years of life with a congenital heart defect.

The gene calls are TRBV28 and TRBJ2-7; the match to TRBD2 covers 7 bases. Per the germline V gene, CDR1 is MDHEN and CDR2 is SYDVKM. With 2 bases clipped from V and 5 bases from J, the junction kept 6 bases outside the gene matches. This CDR3 has 14 residues. The CDR3 DNA follows: TGTGCCAGCAGTTTAAGGGAGGGGAGGGACGAGCAGTACTTC. Amino acids: CASSLREGRDEQYF.

This chain connects TRBV9 to TRBJ1-1; weak D call: TRBD1 (6 bases). Deletions cut 4 bases from V and 0 bases from J, with 22 bases between. Germline CDR1 is SGDLS and CDR2 is YYNGEE. The CDR3 has 18 residues. CDR3 protein: CASSPNPRGGPMNTEAFF. CDR3 sequence (DNA): TGTGCCAGCAGCCCCAACCCCCGGGGGGGCCCCATGAACACTGAAGCTTTCTTT.

This chain connects TRBV5-1 to TRBJ2-5, with a weak D call TRBD1 (6 bases). CDR3 size: 16 residues. Trimming shortened V by 0 bases and J by 1 base, and 13 bases separated the two germline ends. Germline assignment: CDR1 SGHRS and CDR2 YFSETQ. CDR3 loop: CASSLVRQALQETQYF. CDR3 DNA sequence: TGCGCCAGCAGCTTGGTAAGACAGGCCCTCCAAGAGACCCAGTACTTC. The full variable domain, with the rest looked up from reference TRBV5-1 and TRBJ2-5, is KAGVTQTPRYLIKTRGQQVTLSCSPISGHRSVSWYQQTPGQGLQFLFEYFSETQRNKGNFPGRFSGRQFSNSRSEMNVSTLELGDSALYLCASSLVRQALQETQYFGPGTRLLVL.

The chain is built from TRBV5-6 and TRBJ1-2; tentative D call: TRBD1 (6 bases). The CDR3 runs to 16 residues. The germline V gene has CDR1 SGHDT and CDR2 YYEEEE. The germline V and J ends were trimmed by 0 bases and 2 bases, with 14 bases remaining between them. As DNA, the CDR3 is TGTGCCAGCAGCTTGGGATTCAGGGGATCAAACTATGGCTACACCTTC. Translated, it gives CASSLGFRGSNYGYTF.

The V and J genes are TRBV6-4 and TRBJ1-1; the D is unclear. The germline CDR1 and CDR2 sequences are MRHNA and SNTAGT. The CDR3 contains 17 residues. V gave up 6 bases and J gave up 0 bases, with 20 bases separating them. This CDR3 is CASSPGVGIGMNTEAFF. The CDR3 DNA is TGTGCCAGCAGCCCTGGGGTGGGGATCGGGATGAACACTGAAGCTTTCTTT.

The chain couples TRBV19 to TRBJ1-1, with D possibly matching TRBD1 (5 bases). CDR1 and CDR2 from the germline V gene are LNHDA and SQIVND (reference sequence). V was clipped by 4 bases and J by 1 base, with 13 bases between them. CDR3 length: 15 amino acids. The CDR3 region has the DNA TGTGCCAGTAGTACCCAGACAGACCAGAACACTGAAGCTTTCTTT. Translated: CASSTQTDQNTEAFF.

Only one count was recorded for this clone. The rearrangement links TRBV5-4 to TRBJ1-5; 7 nucleotides align to TRBD1. Unmatched junction bases numbered 14, after V lost 7 bases and J lost 1 base. Looked up from germline, CDR1 is SGHNT and CDR2 is YYREEE (reference sequence). The CDR3 contains 17 residues. CDR3 region: CASEGDRRGISNQPQHF. The CDR3 bases are TGTGCCAGCGAGGGGGACAGACGAGGAATAAGCAATCAGCCCCAGCATTTT. The full variable domain, rest sourced from reference TRBV5-4 and TRBJ1-5, is ETGVTQSPTHLIKTRGQQVTLRCSSQSGHNTVSWYQQALGQGPQFIFQYYREEENGRGNFPPRFSGLQFPNYSSELNVNALELDDSALYLCASEGDRRGISNQPQHFGDGTRLSIL.

The V and J genes are TRBV11-2 and TRBJ1-5; weak D call: TRBD1 (5 bases). Per the germline V gene, CDR1 is SGHAT and CDR2 is FQNNGV. The germline V and J ends were trimmed by 2 bases and 5 bases, with 16 bases remaining between them. The CDR3 has 16 amino acids. CDR3 bases: TGTGCCAGCAGCTTAACTGGGGGGACCCCTTATCAGCCCCAGCATTTT. Amino acid sequence: CASSLTGGTPYQPQHF.

V gene TRBV25-1 combines with J gene TRBJ2-5, with 10 bases aligning to TRBD1. Germline assignment: CDR1 MGHDK and CDR2 SYGVNS. This CDR3 has 16 residues. Losses at the gene ends were 4 bases for V and 1 base for J; bases not matched to a gene: 6. Here the CDR3 DNA reads TGTGCCAGCAGTGGTCGGGACAGGGGTGCCCAAGAGACCCAGTACTTC. Its protein is CASSGRDRGAQETQYF.

The V and J genes are TRBV28 and TRBJ2-5; 7 bases are a match to TRBD1. This CDR3 contains 15 residues. V was pared by 6 bases and J by 4 bases, with 11 bases of the junction left unmatched. Per the germline V gene, CDR1 is MDHEN and CDR2 is SYDVKM. Here the CDR3 DNA reads TGTGCCAGCAGCCGCGACAGGGAACGACGAGAGACCCAGTACTTC. Translating gives CASSRDRERRETQYF.

The V and J genes are TRBV5-1 and TRBJ2-7, with 9 bases lining up with TRBD1. The germline gives CDR1 SGHRS, CDR2 YFSETQ. Trimming at V came to 0 bases and at J to 4 bases, leaving 8 bases not matched to a gene. This CDR3 comprises 16 residues. This chain's CDR3 is CASSLVPGQGSYEQYF. The CDR3 DNA reads as TGCGCCAGCAGCTTGGTTCCGGGACAGGGATCGTACGAGCAGTACTTC.

This clone was seen just once. The rearrangement joins TRBV11-2 to TRBJ1-1; D is unresolved. Trimming stripped 3 bases from V and 5 bases from J, with 13 bases between. The V gene's germline CDR1 is SGHAT and CDR2 FQNNGV. The CDR3 length is 14 residues. CDR3 DNA sequence: TGTGCCAGCAGCTTTGAGATTGCGTATACTGAAGCTTTCTTT. Translating it yields CASSFEIAYTEAFF. Combining the CDR3 with reference TRBV11-2 and TRBJ1-1 gives the whole variable domain EAGVAQSPRYKIIEKRQSVAFWCNPISGHATLYWYQQILGQGPKLLIQFQNNGVVDDSQLPKDRFSAERLKGVDSTLKIQPAKLEDSAVYLCASSFEIAYTEAFFGQGTRLTVV.

The rearrangement uses TRBV19 and TRBJ1-2; maybe TRBD1 (5 bases). Germline V gene sequence: CDR1 LNHDA, CDR2 SQIVND (reference sequence). V gave up 1 base and J gave up 2 bases, with 17 bases separating them. This CDR3 contains 17 residues. Here the CDR3 reads CASSIAPRREGNYGYTF. CDR3 DNA: TGTGCCAGTAGTATAGCCCCTCGGAGGGAGGGGAACTATGGCTACACCTTC.